This T cell receptor (beta chain) was captured in a study of CD8 T cells in ankylosing spondylitis. The trim removed 4 bases at V and 2 bases at J, leaving 6 bases unmatched. Germline-derived CDR1 and CDR2 are SGHRS and YFSETQ. The CDR3 spans 15 residues. Each CDR3 protein gets one entry after TCRdb re-called the 5' RACE reads with MiXCR. The sample comprises about 160,000 distinct CDR3 sequences, approximately 16% of which are singletons, and roughly 8% rests with the top ten. This clonotype was picked up a small number of times. The sequencing sample was made of blood, either unsorted or a sorted T cell fraction (not recorded which). The rearrangement links TRBV5-1 to TRBJ2-3, with 8 bases fitting TRBD2. The sequence derives from a male donor with ankylosing spondylitis or in good health (not recorded which). CDR3 residues: CASSELAGITDTQYF. The DNA of the CDR3 is TGCGCCAGCAGCGAGCTAGCGGGTATCACAGATACGCAGTATTTT.